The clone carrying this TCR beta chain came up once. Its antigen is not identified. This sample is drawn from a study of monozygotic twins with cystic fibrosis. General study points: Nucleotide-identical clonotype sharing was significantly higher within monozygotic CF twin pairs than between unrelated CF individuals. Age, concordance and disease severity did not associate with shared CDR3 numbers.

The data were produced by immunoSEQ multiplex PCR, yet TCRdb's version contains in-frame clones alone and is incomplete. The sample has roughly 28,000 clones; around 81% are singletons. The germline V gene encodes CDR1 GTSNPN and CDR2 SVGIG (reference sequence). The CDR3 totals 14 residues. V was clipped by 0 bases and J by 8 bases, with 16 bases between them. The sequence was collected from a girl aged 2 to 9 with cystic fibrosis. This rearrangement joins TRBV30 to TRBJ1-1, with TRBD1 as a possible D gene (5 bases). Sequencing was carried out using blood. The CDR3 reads CAWSVGTGMDEAFF. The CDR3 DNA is TGTGCCTGGAGTGTAGGTACAGGCATGGACGAAGCTTTCTTT.